This T cell receptor beta chain was sequenced for a study of CXCR3-negative and CXCR3-positive naive CD8 T cells. The germline V gene has CDR1 SGHVS and CDR2 FQNEAQ. The CDR3 runs to 15 residues. CD45RO-CCR7+CD27+CD95- marked naive CD8+ T cells. TRB cDNA libraries were made by UMI-labeled 5' RACE. TCRdb re-called the 5' RACE reads; one entry per CDR3 protein, DNA not given. This sample's table reports about 6,700 distinct CDR3 sequences. Its frequency marks this clonotype as medium-sized. The chain carries TRBV7-8 and TRBJ2-1; absent DNA, TCRdb's TRBD2 call cannot be checked. The specimen sequenced was naive CXCR3- CD8+ T cells from blood. Subset: CD45RO-CCR7+CD27+CD95- naive CD8+ T cells lacking CXCR3 (TNR3-). This receptor was identified in a human donor in good health. Some clones in this sample may be carry-over from other donors' samples. The CDR3: CASSSTSGRINEQFF.